The 23 T cell receptor beta chains presented below share a single source sample, sequenced in a study of blood T cells in healthy people across ages. A second PCR of 7 to 11 cycles used a sample-barcoded 5' primer and a J-beta primer mix. TCRdb itself ran the 5' RACE reads through MiXCR, one entry per CDR3 protein. There are hundreds of thousands of distinct CDR3 sequences in the sample; more than 45% occur only once, and roughly 22% lies in the top ten. The sequenced sample was blood. The receptor source for this set is a man aged 30 to 45 in good health.

The chain carries TRBV6-2 or TRBV6-3 and TRBJ2-7; unclear D gene. The germline gives CDR1 MNHEY, CDR2 SVGEGT. The V end lost 6 bases, the J end lost 3 bases, and 9 bases lay between the germline ends. The CDR3 loop spans 12 amino acids. CDR3 amino acids: CASRAPVYEQYF. The CDR3 DNA follows: TGTGCCAGCAGAGCACCTGTCTACGAGCAGTACTTC.

This chain joins TRBV20-1 and TRBJ2-1; 10 positions agree with TRBD2. The V gene end was trimmed by 4 bases and the J gene end by 7 bases; junction bases not matched to a gene: 4. Germline V lookup: CDR1 DFQATT, CDR2 SNEGSKA (reference sequence). The CDR3 spans 13 residues. The DNA for the CDR3 is TGCAGTGCTATGGGGACTAGCGCAAATGAGCAGTTCTTC. Translating it yields CSAMGTSANEQFF.

A few counts support this clonotype. The rearrangement uses TRBV30 and TRBJ2-3; D ambiguous. From germline, CDR1 is GTSNPN and CDR2 SVGIG (reference sequence). Trimming left V 6 bases short and J 7 bases short, with 14 bases between. The CDR3 covers 12 residues. The DNA for the CDR3 is TGTGCCTGTAACCAGGATCCACATACGCAGTATTTT. It is translated as CACNQDPHTQYF.

The genes are TRBV27 and TRBJ2-7; D tentatively reads TRBD1 or TRBD2 (5 bases each). The germline V and J ends were trimmed by 2 bases and 5 bases, with 16 bases remaining between them. In germline, CDR1 is MNHEY, CDR2 SMNVEV (reference sequence). The CDR3 is 15 amino acids. The CDR3 coding sequence is TGTGCCAGCAGTTTAGGGGGTCGAGGGTTTGACGAGCAGTACTTC. Protein product: CASSLGGRGFDEQYF.

The chain carries TRBV25-1 and TRBJ2-1; tentative D call: TRBD1 (6 bases). The germline gives CDR1 MGHDK, CDR2 SYGVNS. Between the trimmed V and J ends, which lost 6 bases and 1 base, there was a span of 13 bases. There are 15 residues in the CDR3. This CDR3 reads CASSARGGSYNEQFF. CDR3 DNA sequence: TGTGCCAGCAGCGCCCGAGGGGGTTCCTACAATGAGCAGTTCTTC.

This clonotype was seen a few times. This sequence joins TRBV20-1 and TRBJ2-7; 8 bases line up with TRBD2. V dropped 4 bases and J dropped 5; count of bases not matched to a gene: 10. CDR1 and CDR2 (germline): DFQATT, SNEGSKA (reference sequence). The CDR3 consists of 14 residues. The CDR3 nucleotides are TGCAGTGCTACCGACGCAGCGGGAGTTAACGAGCAGTACTTC. Its translation: CSATDAAGVNEQYF.

The J gene is TRBJ1-5, the V gene TRBV19; 7 bases map to TRBD1. Trimming took 11 bases from V and 7 from J; bases not matched to a gene: 11. Germline CDR1 is LNHDA and CDR2 is SQIVND (reference sequence). This CDR3 comprises 13 residues. This chain's CDR3 is CAGGGTAWQPQHF. The CDR3, as DNA: TGTGCCGGTGGAGGGACAGCCTGGCAGCCCCAGCATTTT.

The V gene is TRBV7-9, the J gene TRBJ1-1; no definite D call. The CDR3 covers 16 residues. V shed 1 base and J shed 6 bases, with 18 bases lying between them. Germline CDR1 is SEHNR and CDR2 is FQNEAQ (reference sequence). The DNA for the CDR3 is TGTGCCAGCAGCTTAGTTCGGCGGAAAGGAGGTCCTGAAGCTTTCTTT. Translated: CASSLVRRKGGPEAFF. Looking up the rest from reference TRBV7-9 and TRBJ1-1 gives the full variable domain: DTGVSQNPRHKITKRGQNVTFRCDPISEHNRLYWYRQTLGQGPEFLTYFQNEAQLEKSRLLSDRFSAERPKGSFSTLEIQRTEQGDSAMYLCASSLVRRKGGPEAFFGQGTRLTVV.

This chain links TRBV3-1 with TRBJ2-1; TRBD1 aligns across 7 bases. V was clipped by 4 bases and J by 6 bases; unmatched bases: 9. The CDR3 contains 15 residues. The germline gives CDR1 LGHDT, CDR2 YNNKEL (reference sequence). CDR3 protein: CASSRVGQVGNEQFF. CDR3 coding DNA: TGTGCCAGCAGCCGGGTAGGACAGGTCGGCAATGAGCAGTTCTTC.

V gene TRBV7-3 combines with J gene TRBJ2-1; the D gene is possibly TRBD1 (6 bases). Per the germline V gene, CDR1 is SGHTA and CDR2 is FQGTGA. This CDR3 is 15 amino acids long. V was cut by 3 bases and J by 5 bases, with 14 bases left in between. The CDR3 region is CASSFAGAPHNEQFF. CDR3 sequence (DNA): TGTGCCAGCAGCTTCGCAGGGGCACCGCACAATGAGCAGTTCTTC.

The chain recombines TRBV12-3 or TRBV12-4 with TRBJ2-1; 9 bases fit TRBD1. The CDR3 totals 15 residues. J lost 5 bases, V lost 6 bases, and 8 bases had no gene match. The CDR3, as DNA: TGTGCCAGCAGCCAGGGACAGGGAACGCACAATGAGCAGTTCTTC. Translation gives CASSQGQGTHNEQFF.

The chain is built from TRBV6-6 and TRBJ1-4, with 8 bases matching TRBD1. This CDR3 has 14 amino acids. The J segment lost 8 bases and the V segment lost 6 bases, leaving 8 bases of the junction unmatched. Germline CDR1 and CDR2: MNHNY and SVGAGI (reference sequence). CDR3 coding DNA: TGTGCCAGCAGGGAAGGCAGGGGGCGGGAAAAACTGTTTTTT. It specifies CASREGRGREKLFF.

The chain combines TRBV12-3 or TRBV12-4 with TRBJ2-3, with D possibly called TRBD1 or TRBD2 (7 bases each). Trimming took 8 bases from V and 0 from J, leaving 21 bases between them. This CDR3 spans 17 amino acids. Here the CDR3 reads CASADQSGTASTDTQYF. The CDR3 DNA sequence: TGTGCCAGCGCCGACCAAAGCGGGACAGCAAGCACAGATACGCAGTATTTT.

This clonotype was counted between two and nine times. The V call is TRBV5-1, the J call TRBJ2-7, with 13 bases aligning to TRBD2. The trim removed 4 bases at V and 3 bases at J, leaving 4 bases unmatched. CDR1 and CDR2 from the germline V gene are SGHRS and YFSETQ. The CDR3 sequence is 15 residues long. This CDR3 reads CASSAGLAGNYEQYF. The CDR3 DNA follows: TGCGCCAGCAGCGCGGGACTAGCGGGAAACTACGAGCAGTACTTC.

The chain is built from TRBV20-1 and TRBJ2-7; 7 bases match TRBD1. Germline CDR1 reads DFQATT; CDR2 reads SNEGSKA (reference sequence). J lost 7 bases, V lost 5 bases, and 8 bases had no gene match. The CDR3 contains 12 residues. This CDR3 reads CSAGQALGEQYF. The CDR3 DNA follows: TGCAGTGCTGGACAGGCGCTGGGTGAGCAGTACTTC.

The rearrangement uses TRBV5-1 and TRBJ2-1; no definite D call. Germline loops: CDR1 SGHRS, CDR2 YFSETQ. This CDR3 region has 16 residues. The V and J ends lost 1 base and 5 bases respectively, with 16 bases between them. The CDR3 nucleotides are TGCGCCAGCAGCTTGCGTCAGGTAGTTATCGACAATGAGCAGTTCTTC. This gives the protein CASSLRQVVIDNEQFF.

The V and J genes are TRBV7-2 and TRBJ1-2, with D tentatively TRBD1 (5 bases). The length of the CDR3 is 17 residues. Germline CDR1 reads SGHTA; CDR2 reads FQGNSA. V gave up 3 bases and J gave up 5 bases, with 22 bases separating them. The CDR3 loop is CASSFQGRQGRGYGYTF. As DNA, the CDR3 is TGTGCCAGCAGCTTTCAAGGTCGGCAGGGCAGAGGATATGGCTACACCTTC. The full variable domain, its missing parts supplied by reference TRBV7-2 and TRBJ1-2, is GAGVSQSPSNKVTEKGKDVELRCDPISGHTALYWYRQSLGQGLEFLIYFQGNSAPDKSGLPSDRFSAERTGGSVSTLTIQRTQQEDSAVYLCASSFQGRQGRGYGYTFGSGTRLTVV.

Only one count was recorded for this clonotype. The chain links TRBV7-9 to TRBJ2-1, with 14 bases fitting TRBD2. This CDR3 is built from 17 residues. V trimming: 5 bases; J trimming: 9 bases; junction bases outside the gene matches: 12. CDR1 and CDR2 (germline): SEHNR, FQNEAQ (reference sequence). For the CDR3, the DNA is TGTGCCAGCAGCCCATCCCCCGGGACTAGCGGGAGAATTGAGCAGTTCTTC. Its translation is CASSPSPGTSGRIEQFF.

In nucleotides, the CDR3 is TGTGCCAGCTCCCGGGACCGAGATAGCAATCAGCCCCAGCATTTT. Residues: CASSRDRDSNQPQHF. The rearrangement joins TRBV27 to TRBJ1-5; perhaps TRBD1 as D (5 bases). V gave up 8 bases and J gave up 0 bases, with 14 bases separating them. This CDR3 has 15 residues. The germline CDR1 and CDR2 sequences are MNHEY and SMNVEV (reference sequence).

This clonotype was seen a handful of times. This chain uses TRBV20-1 with TRBJ2-5, with D possibly TRBD2 on 7 matching bases. Trimming cost V 2 bases and J 0 bases, with 13 bases left between them. Germline CDR1 is DFQATT and CDR2 is SNEGSKA (reference sequence). The CDR3 covers 15 residues. The CDR3 bases are TGCAGTGCTAGAAAGGGGGGGAGGCACCAAGAGACCCAGTACTTC. Protein: CSARKGGRHQETQYF.

The J gene is TRBJ2-7, the V gene TRBV20-1, with 8 bases identical to TRBD2. Germline trimming cut 3 bases from V and 0 bases from J; bases unmatched to any gene: 13. The CDR3 has 17 residues. Germline values: CDR1 DFQATT, CDR2 SNEGSKA (reference sequence). CDR3 DNA: TGCAGTGCTAGTATCCGATCTCCGGGGGGGAGCTCCTACGAGCAGTACTTC. The encoded protein is CSASIRSPGGSSYEQYF.

The chain links TRBV7-9 to TRBJ2-1; D is undetermined. V was clipped by 1 base and J by 4 bases, with 8 bases between them. The germline V gene has CDR1 SEHNR and CDR2 FQNEAQ (reference sequence). CDR3 length: 14 amino acids. The DNA of the CDR3 is TGTGCCAGCAGCTTAGTCGTGGGTTACAATGAGCAGTTCTTC. It encodes CASSLVVGYNEQFF.

The chain couples TRBV7-2 to TRBJ1-2, with 7 bases identical to TRBD1. The CDR3 has 14 amino acids. V shed 6 bases, J shed 8 bases, and the junction held 12 bases outside the gene matches. The germline gives CDR1 SGHTA, CDR2 FQGNSA. CDR3 nucleotides: TGTGCCAGCAGATGGGGGGGGGACAGTAAAGGCTACACCTTC. The encoded protein is CASRWGGDSKGYTF.